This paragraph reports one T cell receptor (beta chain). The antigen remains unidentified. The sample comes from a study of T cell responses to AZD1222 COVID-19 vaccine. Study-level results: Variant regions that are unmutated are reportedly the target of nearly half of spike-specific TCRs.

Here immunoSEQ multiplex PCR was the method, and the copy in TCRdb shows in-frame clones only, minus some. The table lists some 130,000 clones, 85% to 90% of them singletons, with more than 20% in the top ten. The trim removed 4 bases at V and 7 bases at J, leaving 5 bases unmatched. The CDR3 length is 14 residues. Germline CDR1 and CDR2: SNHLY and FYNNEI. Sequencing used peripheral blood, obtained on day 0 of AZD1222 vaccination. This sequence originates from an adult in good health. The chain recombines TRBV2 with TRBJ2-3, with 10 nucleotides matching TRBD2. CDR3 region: CASSGSGGTNTQYF. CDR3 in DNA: TGTGCCAGCAGTGGTAGCGGGGGGACGAATACGCAGTATTTT.